The clone carrying this TCR beta chain was counted ten times or more. As yet, its antigen is unknown. 5'RACE template switching added a universal primer site and UMIs to TCR cDNA. TCRdb re-called the 5' RACE reads through MiXCR, storing one row per CDR3 protein. There are some 300,000 distinct CDR3 sequences in the sample; around 10% occur only once, and roughly 3% lies in the top ten. The data were taken from a study of T cells after yellow fever vaccination. Unmatched junction bases numbered 6, after V lost 5 bases and J lost 7 bases. This CDR3 has 14 residues. Whole-study results and caveats: Subsequent to the booster, the majority of primary-vaccination clones reappeared (under 98% CD4, approximately 85% CD8). The secondary response peaked faster, at day 5 versus 15, but was weaker. High-abundance clonotypes from the bulk population could contaminate FACS-sorted repertoires.

The rearrangement uses TRBV12-3 or TRBV12-4 and TRBJ2-4, with 9 bases identical to TRBD1. The receptor's source is a man aged 18 to 29 who received the YFV17D yellow fever vaccine. The sample was CD4+ T cells sorted from PBMCs, taken 45 days after the yellow fever booster vaccination. The CDR3 loop is CASSLPQGANIQYF. Written as DNA, the CDR3 is TGTGCCAGCAGTCTGCCACAGGGGGCTAACATTCAGTACTTC.